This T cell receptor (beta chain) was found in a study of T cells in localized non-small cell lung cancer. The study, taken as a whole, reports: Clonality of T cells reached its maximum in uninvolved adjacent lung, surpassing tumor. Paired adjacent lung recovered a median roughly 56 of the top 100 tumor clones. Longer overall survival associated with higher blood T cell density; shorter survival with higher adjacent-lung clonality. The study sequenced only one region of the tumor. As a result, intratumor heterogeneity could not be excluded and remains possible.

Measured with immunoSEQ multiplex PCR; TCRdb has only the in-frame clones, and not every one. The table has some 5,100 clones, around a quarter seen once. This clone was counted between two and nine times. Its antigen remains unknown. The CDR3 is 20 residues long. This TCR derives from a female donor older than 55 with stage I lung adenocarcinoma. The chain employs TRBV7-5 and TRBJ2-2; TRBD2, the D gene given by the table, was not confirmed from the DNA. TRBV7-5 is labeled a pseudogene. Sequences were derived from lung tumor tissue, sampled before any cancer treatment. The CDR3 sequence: CASSLDWWDSPGSNTGELFF. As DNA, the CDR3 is TGTGCCAGCAGCTTAGATTGGTGGGATAGTCCGGGATCGAACACCGGGGAGCTGTTTTTT.